This TCR beta chain was identified in a study of molecular identifiers for immune sequencing clone quantification. Across the whole study: Replicate runs used RNA from about 19,000 or 110,000 naive CD8 cells, which was split five ways into aliquots, and four of those aliquots were then sequenced.

Methods described previously, with TCR primers listed, were used for bulk TCR libraries. TCRdb re-called the PCR reads through MiXCR, storing one row per CDR3 protein. The table lists about 500,000 distinct CDR3 sequences, about 21% of them singletons. Study findings and constraints: In CMV-specific effectors, clones above 20 copies held over 99% of molecules; naive, under 1%.

It was from approximately 22,000 to 940,000 sorted cells, with 10%, 30% or 50% RNA, that naive CD8 libraries came. In the case of this clonotype: As yet, its antigen is unknown. A single base separates this from a much larger clone, so it may be a read error.

The V and J ends lost 0 bases and 4 bases respectively, with 9 bases between them. The CDR3 is 13 residues long. Germline-derived CDR1 and CDR2 are GTSNPN and SVGIG (reference sequence). The source of this sequence is a human donor in good health. Some libraries in this study had Jurkat cell RNA spiked in. Sequencing was done on a sample of naive CD8+ T cells from blood, with Jurkat cell RNA spiked in. Noted subset: FACS-sorted CD8+CD4-CCR7+CD45RA+ naive T cells. The rearrangement links TRBV30 to TRBJ1-1, with no clear D. CDR3 sequence (DNA): TGTGCCTGGAGTGTAGCCGGGCCCACTGAAGCTTTCTTT. Protein sequence: CAWSVAGPTEAFF.